A single sample is the source of the 22 T cell receptor beta chains below, sequenced in a study of blood T cell repertoires in COVID-19. Some clones are missing from TCRdb's copy, which holds only in-frame ones; the method was immunoSEQ multiplex PCR. The sample contains roughly 180,000 clones, less than 85% of which appear only once. Sequencing was done on a sample of peripheral blood. The source of these receptors is a woman in her sixties with COVID-19, enrolled during active disease.

The J gene is TRBJ1-1, the V gene TRBV6-2 or TRBV6-3; 8 bases fit TRBD1. Trimming removed 5 bases from V and 3 bases from J; junction bases left unmatched: 8. Germline assignment: CDR1 MNHEY and CDR2 SVGEGT. This CDR3 is 15 amino acids long. The CDR3: CASSKTGESYTEAFF. The CDR3 nucleotides are TGTGCCAGCAGTAAGACAGGGGAAAGCTACACTGAAGCTTTCTTT.

The V call is TRBV19, the J call TRBJ2-3, with D possibly being TRBD2 (6 bases). This CDR3 has 15 amino acids. Trimming shortened V by 3 bases and J by 2 bases, and 12 bases separated the two germline ends. CDR1 and CDR2 from the germline V gene are LNHDA and SQIVND (reference sequence). Here the CDR3 reads CASSIWRGNTDTQYF. CDR3 bases: TGTGCCAGTAGTATCTGGCGGGGAAACACAGATACGCAGTATTTT.

This clone was found a few times. The rearrangement uses TRBV28 and TRBJ2-7; 7 bases are a match to TRBD2. The germline gives CDR1 MDHEN, CDR2 SYDVKM. The V gene end was trimmed by 2 bases and the J gene end by 2 bases; junction bases not matched to a gene: 18. CDR3 size: 19 residues. As DNA, the CDR3 is TGTGCCAGCAGTTTAGGGGAAGGAGGGCGGCTAGCGGCGCCCTACGAGCAGTACTTC. It encodes CASSLGEGGRLAAPYEQYF.

In this sample, this clone turned up a few times. This chain links TRBV19 with TRBJ1-2; no definite D call. Trimming shortened V by 3 bases and J by 3 bases, and 11 bases separated the two germline ends. The CDR3 consists of 14 residues. Germline V CDR1 and CDR2: LNHDA, SQIVND (reference sequence). CDR3 region: CASSISFLDYGYTF. The CDR3 DNA reads TGTGCCAGTAGTATTTCCTTCCTTGACTATGGCTACACCTTC.

The J gene is TRBJ1-2, the V gene TRBV2, with a possible D match to TRBD1 (5 bases). Trimming stripped 6 bases from V and 4 bases from J, with 15 bases between. The CDR3 has 14 amino acids. Germline CDR1 is SNHLY and CDR2 is FYNNEI. The CDR3 reads CASRLPGVRYGYTF. DNA for the CDR3: TGTGCCAGCAGACTACCGGGGGTGCGCTATGGCTACACCTTC.

The chain employs TRBV6-1 and TRBJ1-3; D is unresolved. V dropped 2 bases and J dropped 0 bases, with 8 bases sitting between them. Germline assignment: CDR1 MNHNS and CDR2 SASEGT. The CDR3 sequence is 15 residues long. CDR3 region: CASSESVYSGNTIYF. For the CDR3, the DNA is TGTGCCAGCAGTGAATCGGTATACTCTGGAAACACCATATATTTT.

Ten or more counts support this clone. The J gene is TRBJ2-7, the V gene TRBV6-6; possibly TRBD2 for D (6 bases). The germline CDR1 and CDR2 sequences are MNHNY and SVGAGI (reference sequence). CDR3 length: 14 residues. Between the trimmed V and J ends, which lost 6 bases and 6 bases, there was a span of 18 bases. CDR3 region: CASSPRAGTSEQYF. The CDR3 DNA reads TGTGCCAGCAGCCCCCGCGCCGGGACTTCCGAGCAGTACTTC.

The chain is built from TRBV27 and TRBJ1-2; D is perhaps TRBD1 (6 bases). Germline loops: CDR1 MNHEY, CDR2 SMNVEV (reference sequence). Trimming took off 6 bases at V and 10 bases at J, with 21 bases between the two ends. This CDR3 comprises 14 residues. The CDR3 DNA is TGTGCCAGCAGCACTAGCCGGGGGGGGGACACCTACACCTTC. As protein: CASSTSRGGDTYTF.

The CDR3 here is CASSIGQFTEAFF. The CDR3 DNA follows: TGTGCCAGTAGTATTGGACAGTTCACTGAAGCTTTCTTT. The chain joins TRBV19 to TRBJ1-1, with D perhaps matching TRBD1 (6 bases). Trimming took off 3 bases at V and 4 bases at J, with 9 bases between the two ends. The length of the CDR3 is 13 residues. Germline CDR1 LNHDA, CDR2 SQIVND (reference sequence).

The chain is built from TRBV7-2 and TRBJ2-3; D may be TRBD2 (5 bases). The CDR3 covers 14 residues. The germline V gene encodes CDR1 SGHTA and CDR2 FQGNSA. V shed 5 bases and J shed 2 bases, with 11 bases lying between them. The CDR3 spells CASSDGLNTDTQYF. For the CDR3, the DNA is TGTGCCAGCAGCGATGGACTGAACACAGATACGCAGTATTTT.

This chain connects TRBV2 to TRBJ2-1; 8 nucleotides agree with TRBD2. Losses at the gene ends were 5 bases for V and 4 bases for J; bases not matched to a gene: 10. The germline V gene encodes CDR1 SNHLY and CDR2 FYNNEI. The CDR3 runs 16 residues. The CDR3 loop reads CASSYFGTRDYNEQFF. DNA of the CDR3: TGTGCCAGCAGTTACTTCGGGACTAGGGATTACAATGAGCAGTTCTTC.

The chain couples TRBV29-1 to TRBJ2-7; TRBD2 agrees at 7 bases. This CDR3 is built from 14 residues. V shed 3 bases and J 12 bases; nucleotides not matched to a gene: 17. In germline, CDR1 is SQVTM, CDR2 ANQGSEA. CDR3 protein: CSVEGGSGLTGGYF. In DNA, the CDR3 is TGCAGCGTTGAGGGGGGTAGCGGGCTAACGGGTGGGTACTTC.

V and J are TRBV30 and TRBJ2-1; a possible D gene is TRBD2 (5 bases). The germline gives CDR1 GTSNPN, CDR2 SVGIG (reference sequence). Trimming pared 3 bases from V and 4 bases from J, leaving 10 bases between. The CDR3 consists of 13 residues. CDR3 region: CAWRAGSYNEQFF. Here the CDR3 DNA reads TGTGCCTGGAGGGCGGGTTCTTACAATGAGCAGTTCTTC. Full variable domain (missing parts from reference TRBV30 and TRBJ2-1): SQTIHQWPATLVQPVGSPLSLECTVEGTSNPNLYWYRQAAGRGLQLLFYSVGIGQISSEVPQNLSASRPQDRQFILSSKKLLLSDSGFYLCAWRAGSYNEQFFGPGTRLTVL.

The genes are TRBV19 and TRBJ2-5, with 7 bases fitting TRBD2. Germline CDR1 reads LNHDA; CDR2 reads SQIVND (reference sequence). The V segment lost 7 bases and the J segment 5 bases; nucleotides outside the gene matches: 7. This CDR3 has 13 residues. The DNA for the CDR3 is TGTGCCAGTACATTTGTGGGAGGGGAGACCCAGTACTTC. This encodes CASTFVGGETQYF.

This chain joins TRBV5-1 and TRBJ1-2; tentatively, D is TRBD1 (6 bases). The CDR3 runs to 15 residues. Per the germline V gene, CDR1 is SGHRS and CDR2 is YFSETQ. Trimming left V 4 bases short and J 6 bases short, with 19 bases between. The CDR3, as DNA: TGCGCCAGCAGCAATCCCGGACAGTCCTTGGATGGCTACACCTTC. This translates into CASSNPGQSLDGYTF.

V and J are TRBV2 and TRBJ1-5, with 12 positions matching TRBD1. Germline V gives CDR1 SNHLY, CDR2 FYNNEI. This CDR3 has 18 amino acids. The trim removed 4 bases at V and 5 bases at J, leaving 12 bases unmatched. As DNA, the CDR3 is TGTGCCAGCAGTGCCTCGTTGCGTGGGACAGGGGGCCATCAGCCCCAGCATTTT. Translated, it gives CASSASLRGTGGHQPQHF. The full variable domain, in which reference TRBV2 and TRBJ1-5 provide the parts outside the CDR3, is EPEVTQTPSHQVTQMGQEVILRCVPISNHLYFYWYRQILGQKVEFLVSFYNNEISEKSEIFDDQFSVERPDGSNFTLKIRSTKLEDSAMYFCASSASLRGTGGHQPQHFGDGTRLSIL.

The rearrangement uses TRBV19 and TRBJ1-1; possible D gene TRBD1, 6 bases. The CDR3 totals 13 residues. CDR1 is LNHDA, CDR2 SQIVND, per germline (reference sequence). Trimming removed 6 bases at V and 7 bases at J, with 15 bases between. CDR3 region: CASSRDTGFEAFF. CDR3 nucleotides: TGTGCCAGTAGCCGGGACACAGGATTTGAAGCTTTCTTT.

The rearrangement links TRBV24-1 to TRBJ2-5; perhaps TRBD2 as D (6 bases). The ends were cut back, 4 bases at V and 2 bases at J, with 13 bases in the middle. CDR3 length equals 15 residues. CDR1 and CDR2 from the germline V gene are KGHDR and SFDVKD. The CDR3 DNA reads as TGTGCCACCAGTGACCCAGTCCGGGGGCAAGAGACCCAGTACTTC. This codes for CATSDPVRGQETQYF.

The sample holds one count of this clone. The chain links TRBV5-5 to TRBJ1-2; D is perhaps TRBD1 (6 bases). CDR3 length: 14 residues. Looked up from germline, CDR1 is SGHKS and CDR2 is YYEKEE (reference sequence). V was trimmed by 4 bases and J by 4 bases, leaving 14 bases between them. The CDR3: CASSPLAGVYGYTF. CDR3 nucleotides: TGTGCCAGCAGCCCGTTAGCAGGGGTCTATGGCTACACCTTC.

V gene TRBV2 combines with J gene TRBJ2-7; 9 nucleotides line up with TRBD2. Germline values: CDR1 SNHLY, CDR2 FYNNEI. CDR3 size: 14 residues. The trim removed 5 bases at V and 2 bases at J, leaving 4 bases unmatched. The CDR3 sequence: CASSPLAGTYEQYF. In DNA, the CDR3 is TGTGCCAGCAGTCCACTAGCGGGTACCTACGAGCAGTACTTC.

The chain couples TRBV7-2 to TRBJ2-5; tentative D call: TRBD1 (6 bases). Germline lookup yields CDR1 SGHTA and CDR2 FQGNSA. This CDR3 spans 15 amino acids. V gave up 2 bases and J gave up 7 bases, with 17 bases separating them. The CDR3 DNA reads TGTGCCAGCAGCTTACAAGGGGTCAGGGGCGGGACCCAGTACTTC. Its translation: CASSLQGVRGGTQYF.

This chain's CDR3 is CASSPLWAGMYGYTF. In DNA form, the CDR3 reads TGTGCCAGCAGCCCCCTTTGGGCAGGGATGTATGGCTACACCTTC. The rearrangement joins TRBV5-8 to TRBJ1-2, with a possible D match to TRBD1 (5 bases). V was clipped by 4 bases and J by 5 bases, with 18 bases between them. This CDR3 is built from 15 residues. CDR1 is SGHTS and CDR2 is YDEGEE in the germline V gene. Full variable domain (outside the CDR3, taken from reference TRBV5-8 and TRBJ1-2): EAGVTQSPTHLIKTRGQQATLRCSPISGHTSVYWYQQALGLGLQFLLWYDEGEERNRGNFPPRFSGRQFPNYSSELNVNALELEDSALYLCASSPLWAGMYGYTFGSGTRLTVV.